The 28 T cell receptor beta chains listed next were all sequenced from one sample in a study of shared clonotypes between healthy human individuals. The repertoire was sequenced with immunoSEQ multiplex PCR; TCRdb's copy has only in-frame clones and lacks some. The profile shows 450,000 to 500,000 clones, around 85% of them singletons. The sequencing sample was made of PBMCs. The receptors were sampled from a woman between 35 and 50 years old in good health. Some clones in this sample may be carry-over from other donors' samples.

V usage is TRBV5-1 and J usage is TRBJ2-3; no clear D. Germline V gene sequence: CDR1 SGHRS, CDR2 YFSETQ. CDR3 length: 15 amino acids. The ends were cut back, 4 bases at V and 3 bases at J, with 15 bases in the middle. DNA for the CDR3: TGCGCCAGCAGCATGCGACCGCCGTCGACAGATACGCAGTATTTT. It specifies CASSMRPPSTDTQYF. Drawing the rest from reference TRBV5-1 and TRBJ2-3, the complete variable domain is KAGVTQTPRYLIKTRGQQVTLSCSPISGHRSVSWYQQTPGQGLQFLFEYFSETQRNKGNFPGRFSGRQFSNSRSEMNVSTLELGDSALYLCASSMRPPSTDTQYFGPGTRLTVL.

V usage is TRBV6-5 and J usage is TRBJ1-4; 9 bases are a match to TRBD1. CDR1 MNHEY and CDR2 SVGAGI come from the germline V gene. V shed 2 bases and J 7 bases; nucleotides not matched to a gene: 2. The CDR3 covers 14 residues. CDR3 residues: CASSYGTGLEKLFF. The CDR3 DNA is TGTGCCAGCAGTTACGGGACAGGGCTTGAAAAACTGTTTTTT.

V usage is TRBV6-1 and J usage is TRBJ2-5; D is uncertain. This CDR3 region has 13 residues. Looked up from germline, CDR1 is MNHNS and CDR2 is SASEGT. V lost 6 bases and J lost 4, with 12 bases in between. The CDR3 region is CASSPIPGETQYF. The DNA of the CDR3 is TGTGCCAGCAGCCCCATTCCGGGAGAGACCCAGTACTTC.

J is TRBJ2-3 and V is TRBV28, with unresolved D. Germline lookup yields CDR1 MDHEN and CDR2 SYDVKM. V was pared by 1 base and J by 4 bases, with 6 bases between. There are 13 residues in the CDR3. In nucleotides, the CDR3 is TGTGCCAGCAGTTTATTCGAAGCAGATACGCAGTATTTT. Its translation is CASSLFEADTQYF.

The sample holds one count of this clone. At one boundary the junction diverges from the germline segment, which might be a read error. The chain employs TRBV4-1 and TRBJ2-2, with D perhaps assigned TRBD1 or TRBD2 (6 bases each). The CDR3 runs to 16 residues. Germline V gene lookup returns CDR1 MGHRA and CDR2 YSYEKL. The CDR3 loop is CASSQARRDNHRGAVF. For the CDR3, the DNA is TGCGCCAGCAGCCAAGCTCGGCGGGACAACCACCGGGGAGCTGTTTTT.

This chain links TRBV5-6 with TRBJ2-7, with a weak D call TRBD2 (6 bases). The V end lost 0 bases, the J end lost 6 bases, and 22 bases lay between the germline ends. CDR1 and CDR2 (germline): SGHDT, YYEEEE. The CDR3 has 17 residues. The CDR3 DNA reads TGTGCCAGCAGCTTGGCCGCGGGGTCCCCCATTGAGGGCGAGCAGTACTTC. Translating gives CASSLAAGSPIEGEQYF.

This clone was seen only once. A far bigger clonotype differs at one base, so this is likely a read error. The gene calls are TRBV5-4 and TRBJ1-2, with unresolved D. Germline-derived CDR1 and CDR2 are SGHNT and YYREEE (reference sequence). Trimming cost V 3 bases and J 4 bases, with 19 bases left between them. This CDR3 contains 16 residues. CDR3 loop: CASSSERVDPIYGYTF. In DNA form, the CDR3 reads TGTGCCAGCAGCTCGGAACGGGTCGACCCTATCTATGGCTACACCTTC.

The CDR3 region has the DNA TGTGCCAGTAGTGTCGGGACAGGGAGACGCCAAGAGACCCAGTACTTC. Its protein product is CASSVGTGRRQETQYF. This sequence joins TRBV19 and TRBJ2-5, with 9 bases aligning to TRBD1. The germline V gene encodes CDR1 LNHDA and CDR2 SQIVND (reference sequence). The V gene end was trimmed by 5 bases and the J gene end by 1 base; junction bases not matched to a gene: 8. The CDR3 consists of 16 residues.

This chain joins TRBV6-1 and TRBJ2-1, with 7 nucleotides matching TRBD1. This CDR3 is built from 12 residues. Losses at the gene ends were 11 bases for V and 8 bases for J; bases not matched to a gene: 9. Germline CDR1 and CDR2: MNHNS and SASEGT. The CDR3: CAYRQGGYEQFF. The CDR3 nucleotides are TGTGCCTACAGACAGGGTGGCTATGAGCAGTTCTTC.

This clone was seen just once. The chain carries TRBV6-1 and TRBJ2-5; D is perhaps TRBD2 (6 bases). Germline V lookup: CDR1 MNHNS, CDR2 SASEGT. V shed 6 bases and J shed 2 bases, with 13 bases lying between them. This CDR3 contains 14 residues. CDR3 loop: CASSQDGLQETQYF. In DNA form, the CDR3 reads TGTGCCAGCAGCCAGGACGGACTACAAGAGACCCAGTACTTC.

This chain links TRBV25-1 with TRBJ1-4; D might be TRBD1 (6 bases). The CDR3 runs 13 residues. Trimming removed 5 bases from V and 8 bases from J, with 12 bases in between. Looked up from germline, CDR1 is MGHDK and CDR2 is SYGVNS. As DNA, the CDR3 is TGTGCCAGCAGTTCCAGGGGCAACGAAAAACTGTTTTTT. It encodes CASSSRGNEKLFF.

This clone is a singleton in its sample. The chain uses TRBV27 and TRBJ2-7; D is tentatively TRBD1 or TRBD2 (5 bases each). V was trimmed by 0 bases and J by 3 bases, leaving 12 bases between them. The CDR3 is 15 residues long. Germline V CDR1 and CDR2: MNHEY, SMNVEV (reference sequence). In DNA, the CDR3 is TGTGCCAGCAGTTTATCAGGGGACCGACTCTACGAGCAGTACTTC. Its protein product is CASSLSGDRLYEQYF.

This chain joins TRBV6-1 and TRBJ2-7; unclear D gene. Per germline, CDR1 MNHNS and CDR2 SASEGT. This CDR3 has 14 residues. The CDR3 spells CPPTPVRGTYEQYF. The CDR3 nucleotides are TGTCCACCTACCCCAGTACGTGGAACCTACGAGCAGTACTTC.

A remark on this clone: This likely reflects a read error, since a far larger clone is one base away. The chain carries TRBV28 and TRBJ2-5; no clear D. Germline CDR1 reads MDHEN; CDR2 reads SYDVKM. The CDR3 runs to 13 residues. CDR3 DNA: TGTGCCAGCCGCCTTGAGGACCAAGGGACCCAGTACTTC. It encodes CASRLEDQGTQYF. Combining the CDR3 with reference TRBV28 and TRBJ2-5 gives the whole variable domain DVKVTQSSRYLVKRTGEKVFLECVQDMDHENMFWYRQDPGLGLRLIYFSYDVKMKEKGDIPEGYSVSREKKERFSLILESASTNQTSMYLCASRLEDQGTQYFGPGTRLLVL.

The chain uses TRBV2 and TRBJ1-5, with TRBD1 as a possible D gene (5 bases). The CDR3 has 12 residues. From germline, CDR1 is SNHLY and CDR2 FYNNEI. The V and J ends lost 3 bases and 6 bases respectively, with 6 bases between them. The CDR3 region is CASSEGRQPQHF. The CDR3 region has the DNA TGTGCCAGCAGTGAGGGACGTCAGCCCCAGCATTTT.

The CDR3 nucleotides are TGTGCCAGCAGCTTACCCCGGCGAGATGGAAACACCATATATTTT. It encodes CASSLPRRDGNTIYF. This sequence joins TRBV7-2 and TRBJ1-3; D is unresolved. The CDR3 spans 15 residues. Trimming took off 2 bases at V and 3 bases at J, with 11 bases between the two ends. Germline CDR1 reads SGHTA; CDR2 reads FQGNSA.

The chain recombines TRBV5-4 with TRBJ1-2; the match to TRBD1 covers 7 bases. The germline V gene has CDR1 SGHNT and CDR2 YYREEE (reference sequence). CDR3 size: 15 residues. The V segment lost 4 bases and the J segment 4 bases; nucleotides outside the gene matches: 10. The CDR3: CASSHDDRVGYGYTF. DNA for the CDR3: TGTGCCAGCAGCCACGATGACAGGGTAGGCTATGGCTACACCTTC. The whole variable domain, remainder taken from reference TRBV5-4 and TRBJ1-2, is ETGVTQSPTHLIKTRGQQVTLRCSSQSGHNTVSWYQQALGQGPQFIFQYYREEENGRGNFPPRFSGLQFPNYSSELNVNALELDDSALYLCASSHDDRVGYGYTFGSGTRLTVV.

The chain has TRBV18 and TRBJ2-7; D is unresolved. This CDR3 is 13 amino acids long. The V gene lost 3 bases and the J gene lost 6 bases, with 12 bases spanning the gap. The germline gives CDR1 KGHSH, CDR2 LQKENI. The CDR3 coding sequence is TGTGCCAGCTCACCCGTAGTGGCCTCCGAGCAGTACTTC. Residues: CASSPVVASEQYF.

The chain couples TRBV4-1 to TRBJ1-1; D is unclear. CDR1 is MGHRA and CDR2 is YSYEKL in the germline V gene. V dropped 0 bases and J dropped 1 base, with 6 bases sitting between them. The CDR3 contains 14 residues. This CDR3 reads CASSQDGRNTEAFF. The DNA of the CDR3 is TGCGCCAGCAGCCAAGATGGGCGGAACACTGAAGCTTTCTTT.

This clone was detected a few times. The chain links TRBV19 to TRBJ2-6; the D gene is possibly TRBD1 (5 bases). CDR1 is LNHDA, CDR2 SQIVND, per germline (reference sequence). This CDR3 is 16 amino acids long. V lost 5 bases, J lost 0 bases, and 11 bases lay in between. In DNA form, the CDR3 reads TGTGCCAGTAGTGCAGACAGCCGCTCTGGGGCCAACGTCCTGACTTTC. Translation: CASSADSRSGANVLTF.

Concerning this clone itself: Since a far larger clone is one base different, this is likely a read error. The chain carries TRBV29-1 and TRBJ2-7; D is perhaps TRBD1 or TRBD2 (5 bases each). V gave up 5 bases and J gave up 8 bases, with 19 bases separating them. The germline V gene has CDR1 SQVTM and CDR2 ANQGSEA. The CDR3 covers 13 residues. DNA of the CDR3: TGCAGCGTTCTGATGCAGGGTGCGGGCAAGCAGTACTTC. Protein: CSVLMQGAGKQYF.

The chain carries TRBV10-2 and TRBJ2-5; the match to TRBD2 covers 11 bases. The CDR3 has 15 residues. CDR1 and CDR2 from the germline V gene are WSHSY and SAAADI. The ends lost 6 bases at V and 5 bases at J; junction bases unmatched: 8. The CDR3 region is CASRISGRGRETQYF. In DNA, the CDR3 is TGCGCCAGCAGGATTAGCGGGAGGGGGCGGGAGACCCAGTACTTC.

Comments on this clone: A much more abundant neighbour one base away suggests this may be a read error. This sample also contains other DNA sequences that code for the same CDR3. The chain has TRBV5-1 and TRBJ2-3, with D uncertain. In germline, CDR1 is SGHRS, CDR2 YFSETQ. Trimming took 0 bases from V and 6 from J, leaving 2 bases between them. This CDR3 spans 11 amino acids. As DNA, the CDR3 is TGCGCCAGCAGCTTGGCGGATACGCAGTATTTT. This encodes CASSLADTQYF.

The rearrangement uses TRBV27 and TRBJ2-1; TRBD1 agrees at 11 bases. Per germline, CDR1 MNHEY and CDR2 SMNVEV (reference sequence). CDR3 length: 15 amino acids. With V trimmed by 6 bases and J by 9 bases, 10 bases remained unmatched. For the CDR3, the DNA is TGTGCCAGCAGAACAGGACAGGGGGCGATCGGTGAGCAGTTCTTC. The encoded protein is CASRTGQGAIGEQFF.

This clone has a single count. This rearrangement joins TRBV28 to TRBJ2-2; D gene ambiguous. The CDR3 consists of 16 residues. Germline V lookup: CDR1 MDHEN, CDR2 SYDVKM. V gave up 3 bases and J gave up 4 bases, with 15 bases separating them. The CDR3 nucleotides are TGTGCCAGCAGTTTCGGCAGGCCAGCGCCCACCGGGGAGCTGTTTTTT. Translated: CASSFGRPAPTGELFF. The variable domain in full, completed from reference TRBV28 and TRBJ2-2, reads DVKVTQSSRYLVKRTGEKVFLECVQDMDHENMFWYRQDPGLGLRLIYFSYDVKMKEKGDIPEGYSVSREKKERFSLILESASTNQTSMYLCASSFGRPAPTGELFFGEGSRLTVL.

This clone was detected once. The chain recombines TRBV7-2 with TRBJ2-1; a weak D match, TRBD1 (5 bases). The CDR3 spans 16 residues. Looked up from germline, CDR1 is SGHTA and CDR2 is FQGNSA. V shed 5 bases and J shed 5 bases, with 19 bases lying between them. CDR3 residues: CASSPPRRVLHNEQFF. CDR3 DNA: TGTGCCAGCAGCCCCCCCCGCAGGGTTCTTCACAATGAGCAGTTCTTC.

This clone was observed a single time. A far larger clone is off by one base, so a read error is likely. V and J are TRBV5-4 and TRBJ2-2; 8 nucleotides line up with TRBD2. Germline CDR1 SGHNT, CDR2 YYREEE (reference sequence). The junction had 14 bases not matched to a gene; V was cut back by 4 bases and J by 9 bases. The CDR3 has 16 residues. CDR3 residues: CASSPRGGRMVWELFF. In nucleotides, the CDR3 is TGTGCCAGCAGCCCACGAGGCGGGAGGATGGTCTGGGAGCTGTTTTTT.

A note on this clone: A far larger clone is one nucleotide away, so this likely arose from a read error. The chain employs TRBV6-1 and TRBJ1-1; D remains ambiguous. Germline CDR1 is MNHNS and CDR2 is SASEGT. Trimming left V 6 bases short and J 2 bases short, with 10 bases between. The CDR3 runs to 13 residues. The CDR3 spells CASSRRFNTEAFF. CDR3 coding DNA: TGTGCCAGCAGCAGGAGGTTCAACACTGAAGCTTTCTTT.